The entry below describes one T cell receptor (beta chain). The data were taken from a study of PD-L1 blockade in urothelial cancer. The method was immunoSEQ multiplex PCR; TCRdb's version includes in-frame clones alone and lacks a portion of them. The sample holds 70,000 to 95,000 clones, around 83% seen once. Regarding time point: pretreatment peripheral blood. CDR1 and CDR2 from the germline V gene are SGHAT and FQDESV (reference sequence). Trimming took off 4 bases at V and 9 bases at J, with 21 bases between the two ends. The CDR3 spans 15 residues. This receptor was obtained from a man in his fifties or sixties with urothelial cancer. The source was PBMCs, collected around atezolizumab (anti-PD-L1) treatment. The chain links TRBV11-1 to TRBJ1-2, with a tentative D call TRBD1 (5 bases). CDR3 bases: TGTGCCAGCAGCTCCTCTCGGGGAGGGGCGGCGAGCTACACCTTC. Its protein is CASSSSRGGAASYTF.